The 28 T cell receptor beta chains presented below share a single source sample, sequenced in a study of regulatory T cells in long-lasting Graves disease. Combining iRepertoire HTBI primers with Arm-PCR of CDR3 regions, the authors built TCR beta libraries. TCRdb reprocessed the multiplex PCR reads via MiXCR and lists one record per CDR3 protein. The repertoire holds approximately 490,000 distinct CDR3 sequences, with around 15% as singletons. Time point defined: newly diagnosed GD, antithyroid drugs for less than 3 months. Extracted PBMC RNA gave rise to the TCR library. The sample also formed part of further work on T cells in Graves' hyperthyroidism and ophthalmopathy.

Sequenced here: peripheral blood mononuclear cells (PBMCs), sampled at new diagnosis, from a patient treated with antithyroid drugs. Receptor source: a man in his forties or fifties with Graves disease.

CDR3 region: CASSMKRTAGATQYF. The CDR3 DNA follows: TGTGCCAGCAGCATGAAACGGACTGCCGGGGCGACCCAGTACTTC. The gene calls are TRBV11-3 and TRBJ2-5, with D possibly called TRBD1 or TRBD2 (5 bases each). The CDR3 is made up of 15 amino acids. Trimming removed 5 bases at V and 7 bases at J, with 20 bases between. Germline CDR1 reads SGHNT; CDR2 reads YENEEA.

There are many counts of this clonotype. The rearrangement links TRBV7-3 to TRBJ1-4; a possible D gene is TRBD1 (6 bases). The V end was cut by 6 bases, the J end by 0 bases, with 14 bases between. The CDR3 covers 16 residues. The germline CDR1 and CDR2 sequences are SGHTA and FQGTGA. The CDR3 DNA reads as TGTGCCAGCAGGAATTTCGGGACAACAACTAATGAAAAACTGTTTTTT. Translation gives CASRNFGTTTNEKLFF.

Many counts were recorded for this clonotype. V gene TRBV30 combines with J gene TRBJ1-1, with D unresolved. CDR1 and CDR2 (germline): GTSNPN, SVGIG (reference sequence). This CDR3 has 11 residues. Trimming stripped 1 base from V and 9 bases from J, with 9 bases between. CDR3 in DNA: TGTGCCTGGAGTGCACAAGACCAAGCTTTCTTT. Residues: CAWSAQDQAFF.

This clonotype was seen a few times. The chain employs TRBV6-4 and TRBJ2-1; 10 bases are a match to TRBD2. CDR1 and CDR2 (germline): MRHNA, SNTAGT. This CDR3 contains 14 residues. With V trimmed by 2 bases and J by 7 bases, 2 bases remained unmatched. The CDR3 loop reads CASSDGTSVNEQFF. Written as DNA, the CDR3 is TGTGCCAGCAGTGACGGGACTAGCGTGAATGAGCAGTTCTTC.

The table lists this clonotype with many counts. V is TRBV28 and J is TRBJ2-3; a possible D gene is TRBD1 (8 bases). The CDR3 extends over 15 amino acids. The V gene's germline CDR1 is MDHEN and CDR2 SYDVKM. Trimming took off 5 bases at V and 2 bases at J, with 14 bases between the two ends. The chain's CDR3 is CASSTTGDYTDTQYF. CDR3 bases: TGTGCCAGCAGTACGACAGGGGACTACACAGATACGCAGTATTTT.

The V and J genes are TRBV27 and TRBJ2-5, with D perhaps matching TRBD1 (6 bases). The CDR3 is made up of 15 amino acids. Germline V lookup: CDR1 MNHEY, CDR2 SMNVEV (reference sequence). Trimming took 0 bases from V and 1 from J, leaving 9 bases between them. CDR3 sequence reads: CASSLSDRIQETQYF. CDR3 in DNA: TGTGCCAGCAGTTTATCAGACAGGATCCAAGAGACCCAGTACTTC.

The rearrangement joins TRBV29-1 to TRBJ1-2; perhaps TRBD1 as D (5 bases). Germline V gene data show CDR1 as SQVTM and CDR2 as ANQGSEA. The CDR3 has 13 residues. The germline V and J ends were trimmed by 6 bases and 4 bases, with 15 bases remaining between them. CDR3 sequence reads: CSVQRVGTYGYTF. CDR3 bases: TGCAGCGTCCAAAGGGTAGGGACCTATGGCTACACCTTC.

The rearrangement links TRBV12-3 or TRBV12-4 to TRBJ1-2; D unclear. The CDR3 contains 14 residues. V lost 7 bases and J 1 base, leaving 13 bases between the germline ends. The CDR3 reads CASTLSSVNYGYTF. CDR3 bases: TGTGCCAGCACCCTTTCCTCGGTTAACTATGGCTACACCTTC.

Points on this clonotype: Since a much larger clone is just one base distant, this may be a read error. The chain has TRBV3-1 and TRBJ2-7; 8 positions match TRBD2. Trimming took 3 bases from V and 7 from J; bases not matched to a gene: 11. Germline loops: CDR1 LGHDT, CDR2 YNNKEL (reference sequence). The length of the CDR3 is 15 residues. The CDR3 region has the DNA TGTGCCAGCAGCCATTCCTCTCATGGCGGGAGGGAGCAGTACTTC. Amino acid sequence: CASSHSSHGGREQYF.

This clonotype came up many times. The rearrangement links TRBV20-1 to TRBJ2-1, with 10 nucleotides matching TRBD2. V shed 5 bases and J 1 base; nucleotides not matched to a gene: 2. The CDR3 runs to 14 residues. From germline, CDR1 is DFQATT and CDR2 SNEGSKA (reference sequence). CDR3 nucleotides: TGCAGTGCTGAGCGGGAGGGTTCCTACAATGAGCAGTTCTTC. Amino acids: CSAEREGSYNEQFF.

This clonotype appeared many times. This sequence joins TRBV11-2 and TRBJ2-7; a possible D gene is TRBD2 (6 bases). Trimming left V 0 bases short and J 7 bases short, with 13 bases between. This CDR3 has 14 amino acids. The germline V gene encodes CDR1 SGHAT and CDR2 FQNNGV. The CDR3 nucleotides read TGTGCCAGCAGCTTAGAAGCCCTAGCGAGGGAGCAGTACTTC. Encoded protein: CASSLEALAREQYF.

This clonotype was seen many times. V is TRBV20-1 and J is TRBJ2-7; the D is unclear. Germline values: CDR1 DFQATT, CDR2 SNEGSKA (reference sequence). The CDR3 is made up of 15 amino acids. Trimming took 0 bases from V and 2 from J, leaving 14 bases between them. CDR3 loop: CSARELELTPYEQYF. The CDR3 DNA reads TGCAGTGCTAGAGAACTCGAGCTCACGCCCTACGAGCAGTACTTC.

This clonotype appeared many times. The J gene is TRBJ2-5, the V gene TRBV2, with D possibly matching TRBD1 (5 bases). CDR3 length: 13 amino acids. Deletions cut 8 bases from V and 4 bases from J, with 14 bases between. The germline CDR1 and CDR2 sequences are SNHLY and FYNNEI. The CDR3: CASLGQGSETQYF. The CDR3 nucleotides are TGTGCCAGCTTAGGGCAGGGATCAGAGACCCAGTACTTC.

This clonotype was seen ten or more times. The chain joins TRBV6-9 to TRBJ2-1; 7 nucleotides line up with TRBD2. Trimming took 4 bases from V and 7 from J; bases not matched to a gene: 13. Germline V gene lookup returns CDR1 MNHGY and CDR2 SVAAGI. This CDR3 has 16 residues. Written as DNA, the CDR3 is TGTGCCAGCAGTTCGACGGACACCCGAGCGGGGAATGAGCAGTTCTTC. Its protein product is CASSSTDTRAGNEQFF.

This clonotype occurred many times. The rearrangement joins TRBV7-2 to TRBJ2-2; D unclear. Trimming left V 5 bases short and J 5 bases short, with 9 bases between. Germline CDR1 and CDR2: SGHTA and FQGNSA. The CDR3 extends over 13 amino acids. This chain's CDR3 is CASSLGPTGELFF. The CDR3, as DNA: TGTGCCAGCAGCCTCGGACCGACCGGGGAGCTGTTTTTT.

V and J are TRBV24-1 and TRBJ2-1; TRBD1 matches at 7 bases. J was trimmed by 0 bases and V by 9 bases; bases with no gene match: 4. The CDR3 sequence is 14 residues long. Germline loops: CDR1 KGHDR, CDR2 SFDVKD. For the CDR3, the DNA is TGTGCCACCGCGGCAGGGGGCTCCTACAATGAGCAGTTCTTC. Translating it yields CATAAGGSYNEQFF.

This clonotype was seen only a few times. This chain links TRBV7-3 with TRBJ2-2; 8 nucleotides align to TRBD1. Germline assignment: CDR1 SGHTA and CDR2 FQGTGA. Unmatched junction bases numbered 11, after V lost 4 bases and J lost 7 bases. The CDR3 has 16 residues. CDR3 DNA: TGTGCCAGCAGCTGGACAGGGACTGGGAATAGCGGGGAGCTGTTTTTT. It codes for CASSWTGTGNSGELFF.

This clonotype was picked up many times. CDR3 in amino acids: CASSQTGLDAHNEQFF. In DNA, the CDR3 is TGTGCCAGCAGTCAGACGGGACTAGACGCACACAATGAGCAGTTCTTC. The rearrangement links TRBV27 to TRBJ2-1; 8 bases agree with TRBD2. Trimming took 5 bases from V and 5 from J; bases not matched to a gene: 11. Germline CDR1 is MNHEY and CDR2 is SMNVEV (reference sequence). The CDR3 covers 16 residues.

This clonotype was picked up a small number of times. The CDR3 sequence is CAINPGANYGYTF. CDR3 nucleotide sequence: TGTGCCATTAATCCGGGAGCTAACTATGGCTACACCTTC. The chain carries TRBV10-3 and TRBJ1-2, with D uncertain. V lost 9 bases and J 0 bases, leaving 11 bases between the germline ends. The length of the CDR3 is 13 residues. CDR1 is ENHRY and CDR2 is SYGVKD in the germline V gene.

This clonotype was seen repeatedly, ten times or more. The chain uses TRBV12-3 or TRBV12-4 and TRBJ2-5; no clear D gene. The CDR3 length is 13 residues. Trimming took off 2 bases at V and 3 bases at J, with 7 bases between the two ends. The CDR3 bases are TGTGCCAGCAGTTTACGGCAGAAAGAGACCCAGTACTTC. Amino acid sequence: CASSLRQKETQYF.

This clonotype was seen at least ten times. This chain links TRBV11-2 with TRBJ2-1; the match to TRBD2 covers 7 bases. CDR3 length: 15 residues. The germline CDR1 and CDR2 sequences are SGHAT and FQNNGV. The V and J ends lost 5 bases and 3 bases, in that order; junction bases with no gene match: 7. CDR3: CASSGGDFRYNEQFF. The CDR3 nucleotides are TGTGCCAGCAGCGGGGGGGACTTTCGCTACAATGAGCAGTTCTTC.

Many counts were recorded for this clonotype. V is TRBV7-8 and J is TRBJ1-1; D ambiguous. The ends were cut back, 1 base at V and 2 bases at J, with 11 bases in the middle. The CDR3 spans 15 residues. Germline V gene sequence: CDR1 SGHVS, CDR2 FQNEAQ. In nucleotides, the CDR3 is TGTGCCAGCAGCTTAGTTGGCAGCATAAACACTGAAGCTTTCTTT. As protein: CASSLVGSINTEAFF.

This clonotype appeared many times. This chain joins TRBV6-5 and TRBJ2-7, with TRBD2 matching over 14 bases. CDR3 size: 18 residues. Germline CDR1 reads MNHEY; CDR2 reads SVGAGI. V lost 4 bases, J lost 6 bases, and 14 bases stayed unmatched. CDR3 region: CASSSTGTSGSQGSEQYF. CDR3 nucleotides: TGTGCCAGCAGTTCAACCGGGACTAGCGGGAGTCAGGGTAGCGAGCAGTACTTC.

This clonotype turned up a few times. The chain is built from TRBV30 and TRBJ1-5; a weak D match, TRBD1 (5 bases). The germline gives CDR1 GTSNPN, CDR2 SVGIG (reference sequence). CDR3 size: 15 residues. The ends were cut back, 7 bases at V and 0 bases at J, with 16 bases in the middle. The CDR3 region is CASSEGAVSNQPQHF. The CDR3 nucleotides are TGTGCCTCATCAGAAGGGGCAGTTAGCAATCAGCCCCAGCATTTT.

This clonotype has just a few counts. V and J are TRBV9 and TRBJ2-1; 7 bases are shared with TRBD2. The CDR3 is 15 residues long. The V and J ends lost 4 bases and 4 bases, in that order; junction bases with no gene match: 8. Germline assignment: CDR1 SGDLS and CDR2 YYNGEE. Written as DNA, the CDR3 is TGTGCCAGCAGCCCCGGGTGGGGGGGATACAATGAGCAGTTCTTC. The encoded protein is CASSPGWGGYNEQFF.

This clonotype was observed at least ten times. The chain combines TRBV7-8 with TRBJ2-5; D perhaps matches TRBD2 (5 bases). The germline V gene has CDR1 SGHVS and CDR2 FQNEAQ. V dropped 2 bases and J dropped 2 bases, with 21 bases sitting between them. CDR3 length: 18 residues. CDR3 DNA: TGTGCCAGCAGCTTATTATCTTGGGGTTGGCCGGGGCAAGAGACCCAGTACTTC. Protein sequence: CASSLLSWGWPGQETQYF.

The J gene is TRBJ2-5, the V gene TRBV29-1; TRBD1 matches at 9 bases. Germline V gives CDR1 SQVTM, CDR2 ANQGSEA. CDR3 length: 12 residues. CDR3 region: CSTGGFQETQYF. In DNA, the CDR3 is TGCAGTACAGGGGGCTTTCAAGAGACCCAGTACTTC.

The rearrangement links TRBV28 to TRBJ2-7; 9 nucleotides match TRBD2. There are 14 residues in the CDR3. Germline CDR1 reads MDHEN; CDR2 reads SYDVKM. After removal of 4 bases from V and 4 bases from J, the junction contained 5 bases not matched to a gene. CDR3 protein: CASSYASGVYEQYF. The CDR3 bases are TGTGCCAGCAGTTATGCTAGCGGGGTTTACGAGCAGTACTTC.